Sequencing of this TCR beta chain was carried out in a study of cytomegalovirus exposure and HLA in healthy donors. Study-wide background: As an earlier analysis found, around 200 million T cells yielded about 120 million unique TCR beta sequences.

Between the trimmed V and J ends, which lost 8 bases and 0 bases, there was a span of 7 bases. This CDR3 contains 13 residues. CDR1 and CDR2 (germline): SNHLY, FYNNEI. PCR amplification relied on 60 Vbeta primers (plus 13 Jbeta primers). Data came from immunoSEQ multiplex PCR; TCRdb stores just in-frame clones and leaves some out. The sample lists roughly 110,000 clones, around four fifths occurring once. This chain connects TRBV2 to TRBJ1-4; D uncertain. The TCR originated in a middle-aged man in good health and CMV-seronegative. The specimen sequenced was PBMCs. CDR3 in DNA: TGTGCCAGCCGGAGGACAACTAATGAAAAACTGTTTTTT. Encoded protein: CASRRTTNEKLFF.